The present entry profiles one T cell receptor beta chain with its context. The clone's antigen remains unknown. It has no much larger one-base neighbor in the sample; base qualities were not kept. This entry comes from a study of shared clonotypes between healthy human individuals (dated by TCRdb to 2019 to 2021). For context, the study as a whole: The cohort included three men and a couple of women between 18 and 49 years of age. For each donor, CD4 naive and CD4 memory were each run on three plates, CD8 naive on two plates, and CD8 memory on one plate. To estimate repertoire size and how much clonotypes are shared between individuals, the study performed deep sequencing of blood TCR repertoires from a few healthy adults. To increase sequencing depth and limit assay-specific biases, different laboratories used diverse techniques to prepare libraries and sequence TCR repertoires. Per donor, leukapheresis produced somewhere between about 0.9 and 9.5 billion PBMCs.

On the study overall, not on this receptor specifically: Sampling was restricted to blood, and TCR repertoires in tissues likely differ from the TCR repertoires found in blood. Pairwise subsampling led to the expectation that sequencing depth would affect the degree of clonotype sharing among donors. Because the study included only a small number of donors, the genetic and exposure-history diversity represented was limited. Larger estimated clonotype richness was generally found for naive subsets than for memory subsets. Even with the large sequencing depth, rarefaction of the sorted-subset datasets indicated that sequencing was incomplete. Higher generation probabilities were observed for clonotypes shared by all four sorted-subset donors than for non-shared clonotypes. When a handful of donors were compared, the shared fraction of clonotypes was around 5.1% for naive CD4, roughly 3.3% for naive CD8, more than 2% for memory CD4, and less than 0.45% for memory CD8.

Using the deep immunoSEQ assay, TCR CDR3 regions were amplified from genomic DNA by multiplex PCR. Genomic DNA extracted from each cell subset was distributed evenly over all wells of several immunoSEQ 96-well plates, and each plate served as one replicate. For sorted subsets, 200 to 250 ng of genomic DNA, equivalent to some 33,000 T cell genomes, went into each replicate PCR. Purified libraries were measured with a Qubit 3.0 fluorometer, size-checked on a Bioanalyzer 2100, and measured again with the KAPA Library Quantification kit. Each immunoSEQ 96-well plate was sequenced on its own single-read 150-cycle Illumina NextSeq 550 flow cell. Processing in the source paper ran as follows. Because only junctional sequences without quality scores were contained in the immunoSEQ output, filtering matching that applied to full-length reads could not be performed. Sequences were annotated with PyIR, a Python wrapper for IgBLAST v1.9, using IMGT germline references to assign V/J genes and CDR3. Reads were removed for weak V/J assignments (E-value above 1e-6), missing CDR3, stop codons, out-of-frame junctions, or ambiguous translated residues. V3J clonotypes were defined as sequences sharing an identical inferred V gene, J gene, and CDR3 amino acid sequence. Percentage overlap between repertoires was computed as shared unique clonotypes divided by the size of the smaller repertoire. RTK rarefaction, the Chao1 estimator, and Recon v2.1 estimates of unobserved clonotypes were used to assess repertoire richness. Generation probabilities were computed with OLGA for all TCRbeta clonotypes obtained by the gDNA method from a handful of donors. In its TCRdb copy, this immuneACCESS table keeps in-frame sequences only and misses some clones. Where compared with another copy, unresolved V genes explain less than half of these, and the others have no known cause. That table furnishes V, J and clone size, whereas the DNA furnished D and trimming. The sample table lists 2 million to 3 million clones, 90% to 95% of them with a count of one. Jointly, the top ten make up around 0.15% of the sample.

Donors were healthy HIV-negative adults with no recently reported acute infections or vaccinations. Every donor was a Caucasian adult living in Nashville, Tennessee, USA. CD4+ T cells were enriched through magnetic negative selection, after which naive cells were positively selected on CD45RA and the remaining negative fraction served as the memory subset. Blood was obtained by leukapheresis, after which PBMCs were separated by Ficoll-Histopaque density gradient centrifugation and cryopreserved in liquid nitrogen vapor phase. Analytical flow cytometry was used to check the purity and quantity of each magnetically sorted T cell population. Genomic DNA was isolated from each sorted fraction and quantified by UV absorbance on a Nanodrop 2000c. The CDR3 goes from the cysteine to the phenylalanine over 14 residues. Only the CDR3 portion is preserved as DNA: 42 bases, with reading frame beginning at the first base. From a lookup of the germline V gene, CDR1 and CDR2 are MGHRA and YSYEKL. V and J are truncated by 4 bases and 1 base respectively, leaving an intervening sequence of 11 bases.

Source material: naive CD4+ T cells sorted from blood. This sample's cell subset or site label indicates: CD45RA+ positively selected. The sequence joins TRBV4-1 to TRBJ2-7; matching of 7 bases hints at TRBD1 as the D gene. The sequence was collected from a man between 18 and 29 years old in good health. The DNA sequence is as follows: TGCGCCAGCAGCCGGGCAGGGGGGTCCTACGAGCAGTACTTC. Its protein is CASSRAGGSYEQYF.